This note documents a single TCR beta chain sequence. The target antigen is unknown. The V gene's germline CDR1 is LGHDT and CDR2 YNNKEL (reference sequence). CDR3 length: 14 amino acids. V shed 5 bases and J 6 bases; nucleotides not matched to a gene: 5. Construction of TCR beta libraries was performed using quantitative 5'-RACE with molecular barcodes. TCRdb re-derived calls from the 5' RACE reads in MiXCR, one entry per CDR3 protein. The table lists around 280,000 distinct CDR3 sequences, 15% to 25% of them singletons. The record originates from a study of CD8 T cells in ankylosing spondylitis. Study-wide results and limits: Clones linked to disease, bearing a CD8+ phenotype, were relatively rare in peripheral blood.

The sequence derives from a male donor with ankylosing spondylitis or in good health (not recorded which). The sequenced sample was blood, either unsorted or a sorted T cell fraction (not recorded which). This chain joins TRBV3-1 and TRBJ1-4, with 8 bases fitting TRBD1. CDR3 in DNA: TGTGCCAGCAGCGCAGGGGGCGTTTATGAAAAACTGTTTTTT. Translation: CASSAGGVYEKLFF.